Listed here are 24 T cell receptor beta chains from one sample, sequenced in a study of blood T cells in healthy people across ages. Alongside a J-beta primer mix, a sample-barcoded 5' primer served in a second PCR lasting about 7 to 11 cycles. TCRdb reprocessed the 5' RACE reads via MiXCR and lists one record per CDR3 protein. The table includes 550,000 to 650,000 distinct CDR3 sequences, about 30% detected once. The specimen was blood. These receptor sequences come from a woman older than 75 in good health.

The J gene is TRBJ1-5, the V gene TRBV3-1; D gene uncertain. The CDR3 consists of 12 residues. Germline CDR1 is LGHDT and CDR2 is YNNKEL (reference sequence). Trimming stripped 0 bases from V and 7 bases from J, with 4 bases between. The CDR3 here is CASSQDRQPQHF. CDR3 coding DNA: TGTGCCAGCAGCCAAGATAGGCAGCCCCAGCATTTT.

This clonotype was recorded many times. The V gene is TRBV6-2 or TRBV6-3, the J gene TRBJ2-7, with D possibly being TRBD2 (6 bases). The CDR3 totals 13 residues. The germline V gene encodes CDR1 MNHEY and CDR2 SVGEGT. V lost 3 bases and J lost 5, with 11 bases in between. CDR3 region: CASSYSTSHEQYF. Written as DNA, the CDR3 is TGTGCCAGCAGTTATTCTACTAGCCACGAGCAGTACTTC.

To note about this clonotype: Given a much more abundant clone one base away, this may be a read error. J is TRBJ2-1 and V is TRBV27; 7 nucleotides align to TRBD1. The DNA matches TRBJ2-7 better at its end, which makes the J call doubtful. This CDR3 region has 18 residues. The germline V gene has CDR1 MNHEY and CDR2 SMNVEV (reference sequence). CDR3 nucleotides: TGTGCCAGCAACCCCTCAAAGACAGGGCAATACTCCTACAATGAGCAGTACTTC. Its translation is CASNPSKTGQYSYNEQYF.

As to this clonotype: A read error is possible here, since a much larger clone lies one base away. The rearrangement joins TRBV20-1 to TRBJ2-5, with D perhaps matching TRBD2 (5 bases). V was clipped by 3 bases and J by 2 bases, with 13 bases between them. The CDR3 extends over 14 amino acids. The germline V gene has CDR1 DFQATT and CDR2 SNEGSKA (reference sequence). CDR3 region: CSARLLGQQETQYF. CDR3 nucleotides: TGCAGTGCTAGGCTACTAGGGCAACAAGAGACCCAGTACTTC.

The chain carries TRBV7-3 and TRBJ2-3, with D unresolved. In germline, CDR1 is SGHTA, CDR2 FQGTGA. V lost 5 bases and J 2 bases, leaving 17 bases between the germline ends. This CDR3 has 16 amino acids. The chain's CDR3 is CASSPTARRITDTQYF. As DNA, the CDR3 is TGTGCCAGCAGCCCAACAGCGCGCCGGATCACAGATACGCAGTATTTT. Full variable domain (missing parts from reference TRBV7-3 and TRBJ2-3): GAGVSQTPSNKVTEKGKYVELRCDPISGHTALYWYRQSLGQGPEFLIYFQGTGAADDSGLPNDRFFAVRPEGSVSTLKIQRTERGDSAVYLCASSPTARRITDTQYFGPGTRLTVL.

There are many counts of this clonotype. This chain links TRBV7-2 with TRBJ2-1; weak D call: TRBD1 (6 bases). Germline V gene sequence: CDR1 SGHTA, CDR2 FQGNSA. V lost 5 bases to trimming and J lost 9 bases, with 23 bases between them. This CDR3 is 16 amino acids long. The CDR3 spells CASSLGQFGQFGEQFF. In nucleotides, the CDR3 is TGTGCCAGCAGCCTTGGACAGTTCGGGCAATTTGGTGAGCAGTTCTTC.

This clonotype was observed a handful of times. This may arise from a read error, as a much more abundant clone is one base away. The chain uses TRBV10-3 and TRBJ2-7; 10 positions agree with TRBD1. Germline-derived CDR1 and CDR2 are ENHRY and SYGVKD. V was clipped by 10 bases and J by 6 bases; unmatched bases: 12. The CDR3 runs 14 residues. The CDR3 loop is CASKGQGDRGEQYF. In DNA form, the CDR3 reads TGTGCCAGTAAGGGGCAGGGGGACAGGGGCGAGCAGTACTTC.

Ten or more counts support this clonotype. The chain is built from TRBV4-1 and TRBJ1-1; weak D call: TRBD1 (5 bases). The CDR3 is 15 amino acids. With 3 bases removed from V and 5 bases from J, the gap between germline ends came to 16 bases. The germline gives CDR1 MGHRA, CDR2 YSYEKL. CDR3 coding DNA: TGCGCCAGCAGCCAGAGTAGGCAGGGAGTGACTGAAGCTTTCTTT. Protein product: CASSQSRQGVTEAFF.

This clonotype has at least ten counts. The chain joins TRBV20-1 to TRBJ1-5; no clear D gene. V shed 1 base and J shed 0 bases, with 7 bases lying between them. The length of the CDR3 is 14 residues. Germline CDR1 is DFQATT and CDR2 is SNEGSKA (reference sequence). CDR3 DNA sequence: TGCAGTGCTAGAGTGGACGGTAGCAATCAGCCCCAGCATTTT. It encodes CSARVDGSNQPQHF.

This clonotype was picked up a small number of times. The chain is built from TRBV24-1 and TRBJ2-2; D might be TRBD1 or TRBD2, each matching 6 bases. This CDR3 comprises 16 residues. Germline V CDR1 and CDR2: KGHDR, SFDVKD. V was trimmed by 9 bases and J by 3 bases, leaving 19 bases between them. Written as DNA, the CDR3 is TGTGCCACCGGATACGGGGGCCTTTCTGACACCGGGGAGCTGTTTTTT. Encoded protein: CATGYGGLSDTGELFF.

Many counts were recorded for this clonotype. The CDR3 sequence is CASSSEQREKLFF. CDR3 nucleotide sequence: TGCGCCAGCAGCTCAGAACAACGAGAAAAACTGTTTTTT. This chain joins TRBV5-1 and TRBJ1-4; the D is unclear. V was cut by 3 bases and J by 8 bases, with 11 bases left in between. Per germline, CDR1 SGHRS and CDR2 YFSETQ. The CDR3 loop spans 13 amino acids.

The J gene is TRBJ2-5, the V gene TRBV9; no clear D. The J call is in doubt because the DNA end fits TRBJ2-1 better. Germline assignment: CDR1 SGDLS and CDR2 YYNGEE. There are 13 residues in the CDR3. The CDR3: CASSVGVQETQFF. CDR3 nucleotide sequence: TGTGCCAGCAGCGTAGGGGTACAAGAGACCCAGTTCTTC.

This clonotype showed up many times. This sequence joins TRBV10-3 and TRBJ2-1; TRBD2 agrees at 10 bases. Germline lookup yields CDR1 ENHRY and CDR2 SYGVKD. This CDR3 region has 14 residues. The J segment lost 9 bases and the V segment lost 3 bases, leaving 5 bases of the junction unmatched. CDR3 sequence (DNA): TGTGCCATCAGTGACCTAGCGGGGGACGGTGAGCAGTTCTTC. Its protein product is CAISDLAGDGEQFF.

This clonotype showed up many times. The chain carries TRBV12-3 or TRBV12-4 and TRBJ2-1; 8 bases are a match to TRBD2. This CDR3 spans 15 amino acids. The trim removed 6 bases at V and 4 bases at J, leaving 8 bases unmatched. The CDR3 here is CASRGSGAVYNEQFF. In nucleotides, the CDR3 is TGTGCCAGCAGGGGTAGCGGGGCCGTTTACAATGAGCAGTTCTTC.

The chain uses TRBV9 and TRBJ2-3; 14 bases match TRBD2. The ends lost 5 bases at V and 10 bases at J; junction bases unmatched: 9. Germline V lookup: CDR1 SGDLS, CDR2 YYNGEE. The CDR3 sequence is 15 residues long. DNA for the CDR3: TGTGCCAGCAGTGGGCCGGGACTAGCGGGGGAGTCGCAGTATTTT. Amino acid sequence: CASSGPGLAGESQYF.

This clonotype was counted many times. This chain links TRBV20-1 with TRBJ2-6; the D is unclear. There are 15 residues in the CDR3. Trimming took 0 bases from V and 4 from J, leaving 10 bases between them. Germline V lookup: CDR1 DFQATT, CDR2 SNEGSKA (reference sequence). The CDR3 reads CSARDRNTGANVLTF. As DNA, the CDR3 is TGCAGTGCTAGAGATCGTAATACAGGGGCCAACGTCCTGACTTTC.

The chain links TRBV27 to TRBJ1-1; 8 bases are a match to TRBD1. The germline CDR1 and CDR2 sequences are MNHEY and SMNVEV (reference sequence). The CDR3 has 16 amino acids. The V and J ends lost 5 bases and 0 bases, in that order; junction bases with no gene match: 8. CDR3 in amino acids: CASSARDRMMNTEAFF. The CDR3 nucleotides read TGTGCCAGCAGTGCCCGGGACAGGATGATGAACACTGAAGCTTTCTTT.

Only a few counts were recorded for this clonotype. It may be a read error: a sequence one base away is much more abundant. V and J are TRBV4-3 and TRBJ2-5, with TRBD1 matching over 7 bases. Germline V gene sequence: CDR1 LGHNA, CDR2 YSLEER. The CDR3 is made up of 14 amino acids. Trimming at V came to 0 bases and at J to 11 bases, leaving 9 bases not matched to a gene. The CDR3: CASSQDTGDNEQYF. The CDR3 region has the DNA TGCGCCAGCAGCCAAGATACAGGGGACAATGAGCAGTACTTC.

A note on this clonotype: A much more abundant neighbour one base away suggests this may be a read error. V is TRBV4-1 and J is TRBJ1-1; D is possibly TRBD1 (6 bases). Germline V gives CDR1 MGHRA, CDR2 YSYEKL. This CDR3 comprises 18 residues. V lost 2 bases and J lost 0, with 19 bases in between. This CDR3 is CASSQLRGGGRLNTEAFF. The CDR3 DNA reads TGCGCCAGCAGCCAACTCCGGGGAGGGGGGCGATTGAACACTGAAGCTTTCTTT.

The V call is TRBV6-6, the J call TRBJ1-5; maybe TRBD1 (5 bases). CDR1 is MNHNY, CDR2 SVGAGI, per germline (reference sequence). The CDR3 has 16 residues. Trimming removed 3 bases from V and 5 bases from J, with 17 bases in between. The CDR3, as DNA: TGTGCCAGCAGTTATTCCAAATTTGGGGGTGATCAGCCCCAGCATTTT. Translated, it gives CASSYSKFGGDQPQHF.

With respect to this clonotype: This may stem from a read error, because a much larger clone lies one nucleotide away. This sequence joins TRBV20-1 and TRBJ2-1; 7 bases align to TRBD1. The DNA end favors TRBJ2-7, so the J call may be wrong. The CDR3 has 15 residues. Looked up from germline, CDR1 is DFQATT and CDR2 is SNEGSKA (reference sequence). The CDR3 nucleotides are TGCAGTGCCAGCTCGGTCAGGGGGAACTACAATGAGCAGTACTTC. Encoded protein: CSASSVRGNYNEQYF.

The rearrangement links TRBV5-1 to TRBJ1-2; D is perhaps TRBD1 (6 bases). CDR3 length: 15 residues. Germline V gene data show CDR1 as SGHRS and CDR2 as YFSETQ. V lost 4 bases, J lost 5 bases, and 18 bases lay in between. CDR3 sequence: CASSDPGTHLYGYTF. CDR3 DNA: TGCGCCAGCAGCGACCCCGGGACACACCTTTATGGCTACACCTTC.

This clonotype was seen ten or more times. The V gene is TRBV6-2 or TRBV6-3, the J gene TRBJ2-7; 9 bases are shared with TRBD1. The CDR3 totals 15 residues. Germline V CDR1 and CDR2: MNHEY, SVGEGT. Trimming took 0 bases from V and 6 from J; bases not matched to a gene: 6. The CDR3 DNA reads TGTGCCAGCAGTTACTCCGGGACAGGGTTCGGCGAGCAGTACTTC. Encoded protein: CASSYSGTGFGEQYF.

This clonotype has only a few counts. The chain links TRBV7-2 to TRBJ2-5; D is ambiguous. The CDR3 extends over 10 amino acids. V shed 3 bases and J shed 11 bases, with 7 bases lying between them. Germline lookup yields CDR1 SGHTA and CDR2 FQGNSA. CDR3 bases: TGTGCCAGCAGCTTGGCCGTGCAGTACTTC. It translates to CASSLAVQYF.